These 5 T cell receptor beta chains were sequenced from one sample in a study of blood T cell repertoires in COVID-19. Produced via immunoSEQ multiplex PCR; TCRdb's table is partial and in-frame only. The sample contains approximately 260,000 clones, approximately 86% of which appear only once. Sequences were obtained from peripheral blood. The receptors originated from a man between 18 and 35 years old with active or convalescent COVID-19.

V gene TRBV30 combines with J gene TRBJ2-7, with D possibly matching TRBD1 (6 bases). The CDR3 runs to 15 residues. Germline values: CDR1 GTSNPN, CDR2 SVGIG (reference sequence). V lost 5 bases and J lost 1, with 18 bases in between. Here the CDR3 DNA reads TGTGCCTGGGCAGCCGGACAGCTCCTTTCCTACGAGCAGTACTTC. Translation gives CAWAAGQLLSYEQYF.

This clone came up once. The rearrangement joins TRBV20-1 to TRBJ1-2; 7 nucleotides agree with TRBD1. The CDR3 contains 10 residues. After removal of 5 bases from V and 7 bases from J, the junction contained 1 base not matched to a gene. CDR1 and CDR2 from the germline V gene are DFQATT and SNEGSKA (reference sequence). In DNA, the CDR3 is TGCAGTGCTGGGACAGTTGGCTACACCTTC. Protein sequence: CSAGTVGYTF.

The V call is TRBV6-4, the J call TRBJ1-5; no reliable D call. Germline-derived CDR1 and CDR2 are MRHNA and SNTAGT. CDR3 length: 14 amino acids. Trimming pared 1 base from V and 11 bases from J, leaving 15 bases between. The CDR3 reads CASSDFPRKRSQHF. The DNA of the CDR3 is TGTGCCAGCAGTGACTTTCCACGAAAGCGATCCCAGCATTTT.

CDR3 bases: TGTGCCAGCAGCTCCCCAACAGGTATAGGGTCTGGTGGCTACACCTTC. The encoded protein is CASSSPTGIGSGGYTF. J is TRBJ1-2 and V is TRBV7-2, with D perhaps TRBD1 (5 bases). V lost 4 bases and J 7 bases, leaving 22 bases between the germline ends. The length of the CDR3 is 16 residues. Germline CDR1 is SGHTA and CDR2 is FQGNSA.

The V call is TRBV15, the J call TRBJ1-2; 8 nucleotides agree with TRBD1. V shed 0 bases and J 7 bases; nucleotides not matched to a gene: 4. Germline V gene lookup returns CDR1 LNHNV and CDR2 YYDKDF (reference sequence). The CDR3 consists of 14 residues. This CDR3 reads CATSRDPQGGGYTF. CDR3 nucleotides: TGTGCCACCAGCAGAGATCCACAGGGGGGTGGCTACACCTTC.